Listed below are T cell receptor beta chains from one sample, sequenced in a study of T cell repertoires in cytomegalovirus infection. TCRdb re-derived calls from the reads in MiXCR, one entry per CDR3 protein. The sample has approximately 600,000 distinct CDR3 sequences, about 40% seen once. Their target antigens are unknown. Sequencing was performed on cultured PBMCs, taken from culture after CMV antigen stimulation. These TCRs come from a human donor in good health (CMV status not recorded). Some clones in this sample may be carry-over from other donors' samples. Both conserved end residues are part of each CDR3. D genes are given only for firm matches. Clone size is shown for a subset of rows, as once, few, many or a class of expanded clone.

V gene: TRBV12-3/TRBV12-4; CDR3 length: 15; D gene: TRBD1; J gene: TRBJ1-6; clone size: -; CDR3 DNA: TGTGCCAGCGGGTACGGGACAGGGGGGAATTCACCCCTCCACTTT; CDR3 protein: CASGYGTGGNSPLHF
V gene: TRBV7-2; CDR3 length: 14; D gene: -; J gene: TRBJ2-7; clone size: few; CDR3 DNA: TGTGCCAGCAGCTTAGTCTTAGGTGGCTACGAGCAGTACTTC; CDR3 protein: CASSLVLGGYEQYF
V gene: TRBV7-2; CDR3 length: 14; D gene: -; J gene: TRBJ2-2; clone size: few; CDR3 DNA: TGTGCCAGCAGCTACGACACGAACACCGGGGAGCTGTTTTTT; CDR3 protein: CASSYDTNTGELFF
V gene: TRBV20-1; CDR3 length: 15; D gene: TRBD2; J gene: TRBJ2-7; clone size: -; CDR3 DNA: TGCAGTGCAAGTAGGACTAGCGGGAGTTTTGGCGAGCAGTACTTC; CDR3 protein: CSASRTSGSFGEQYF
V gene: TRBV7-2; CDR3 length: 12; D gene: -; J gene: TRBJ2-7; clone size: few; CDR3 DNA: TGTGCCAGCAGCCTGGGGAGTAACGAGCAGTACTTC; CDR3 protein: CASSLGSNEQYF
V gene: TRBV4-3; CDR3 length: 15; D gene: TRBD2; J gene: TRBJ2-3; clone size: few; CDR3 DNA: TGCGCCAGCAGCCAAGGGGAGGGCCTCACAGATACGCAGTATTTT; CDR3 protein: CASSQGEGLTDTQYF
V gene: TRBV11-2; CDR3 length: 14; D gene: TRBD2; J gene: TRBJ2-7; clone size: few; CDR3 DNA: TGTGCCAGCAGCCGCTCGGGACTAGCGGGAGGGCAGTACTTC; CDR3 protein: CASSRSGLAGGQYF
V gene: TRBV20-1; CDR3 length: 17; D gene: TRBD1; J gene: TRBJ1-6; clone size: few; CDR3 DNA: TGCAGTGCACCCTGGGGGACAGGGTACGGGGATAATTCACCCCTCCACTTT; CDR3 protein: CSAPWGTGYGDNSPLHF
V gene: TRBV7-9; CDR3 length: 15; D gene: TRBD2; J gene: TRBJ2-3; clone size: -; CDR3 DNA: TGTGCCAGCAGCTCGATCAGGGACTACACAGATACGCAGTATTTT; CDR3 protein: CASSSIRDYTDTQYF
V gene: TRBV7-2; CDR3 length: 13; D gene: -; J gene: TRBJ2-7; clone size: many; CDR3 DNA: TGTGCCAGCAGCCTGGGGGTTTCCTACGAGCAGTACTTC; CDR3 protein: CASSLGVSYEQYF
V gene: TRBV7-2; CDR3 length: 16; D gene: TRBD2; J gene: TRBJ2-3; clone size: few; CDR3 DNA: TGTGCCAGCAGCCGCCGACTAGCGGGGGCCTTAGATACGCAGTATTTT; CDR3 protein: CASSRRLAGALDTQYF
V gene: TRBV28; CDR3 length: 16; D gene: -; J gene: TRBJ2-1; clone size: -; CDR3 DNA: TGTGCCAGCAGTCCCCCTGACAGTTACTCCTACAATGAGCAGTTCTTC; CDR3 protein: CASSPPDSYSYNEQFF
V gene: TRBV7-9; CDR3 length: 15; D gene: -; J gene: TRBJ1-4; clone size: few; CDR3 DNA: TGTGCCAGCAGCTTAGACGGAGGGATTAATGAAAAACTGTTTTTT; CDR3 protein: CASSLDGGINEKLFF
V gene: TRBV5-1; CDR3 length: 16; D gene: -; J gene: TRBJ1-1; clone size: -; CDR3 DNA: TGCGCCAGCAGCTACGGTCGAATGATACCGGACACTGAAGCTTTCTTT; CDR3 protein: CASSYGRMIPDTEAFF
V gene: TRBV5-1; CDR3 length: 16; D gene: TRBD1; J gene: TRBJ2-7; clone size: few; CDR3 DNA: TGCGCCAGCAGCCCCCGGGACAGGGGGGACTCTAGCGAGCAGTACTTC; CDR3 protein: CASSPRDRGDSSEQYF
V gene: TRBV19; CDR3 length: 13; D gene: -; J gene: TRBJ1-1; clone size: -; CDR3 DNA: TGTGCCAGTAGTCCCTATTCCCCTAGGAAAGCTTTCTTT; CDR3 protein: CASSPYSPRKAFF
V gene: TRBV7-6; CDR3 length: 14; D gene: TRBD2; J gene: TRBJ2-7; clone size: -; CDR3 DNA: TGTGCCAGCAGCTCGGGACTAGCGGGAGTACAGCAGTACTTC; CDR3 protein: CASSSGLAGVQQYF
V gene: TRBV20-1; CDR3 length: 13; D gene: TRBD1; J gene: TRBJ2-4; clone size: few; CDR3 DNA: TGCAGTGCTAGATCGGGGACAGGAGAGGTTCAGTACTTC; CDR3 protein: CSARSGTGEVQYF
V gene: TRBV10-3; CDR3 length: 14; D gene: -; J gene: TRBJ2-1; clone size: -; CDR3 DNA: TGTGCCATCAGTGAGTCGATACTTTACAATGAGCAGTTCTTC; CDR3 protein: CAISESILYNEQFF
V gene: TRBV14; CDR3 length: 14; D gene: TRBD1; J gene: TRBJ1-1; clone size: -; CDR3 DNA: TGTGCCAGCAGCCTCATGGCCTGGACAGGGGCAGCTTTCTTT; CDR3 protein: CASSLMAWTGAAFF
V gene: TRBV20-1; CDR3 length: 14; D gene: TRBD1; J gene: TRBJ1-1; clone size: few; CDR3 DNA: TGCAGTAGTGAGAGACAGGGCGAGGGGACTGAAGCTTTCTTT; CDR3 protein: CSSERQGEGTEAFF
V gene: TRBV9; CDR3 length: 14; D gene: -; J gene: TRBJ1-1; clone size: -; CDR3 DNA: TGTGCCAGCAGAGCGGGGGGCATGAACACTGAAGCTTTCTTT; CDR3 protein: CASRAGGMNTEAFF
V gene: TRBV6-6; CDR3 length: 15; D gene: -; J gene: TRBJ1-5; clone size: -; CDR3 DNA: TGTGCCAGCAGTTTTGGGTGGGATAGCAATCAGCCCCAGCATTTT; CDR3 protein: CASSFGWDSNQPQHF
V gene: TRBV12-3/TRBV12-4; CDR3 length: 15; D gene: TRBD1; J gene: TRBJ1-1; clone size: few; CDR3 DNA: TGTGCCAGCAGTTTTTCCGGGACAGGGGGCACTGAAGCTTTCTTT; CDR3 protein: CASSFSGTGGTEAFF
V gene: TRBV6-2/TRBV6-3; CDR3 length: 18; D gene: -; J gene: TRBJ2-2; clone size: -; CDR3 DNA: TGTGCCAGCAGTTACCCTGGGTCGGACAGAACGAACACCGGGGAGCTGTTTTTT; CDR3 protein: CASSYPGSDRTNTGELFF
V gene: TRBV19; CDR3 length: 12; D gene: -; J gene: TRBJ2-3; clone size: -; CDR3 DNA: TGTGCCCCAGGAAGGGCGGTAGATACGCAGTATTTT; CDR3 protein: CAPGRAVDTQYF
V gene: TRBV27; CDR3 length: 14; D gene: TRBD1; J gene: TRBJ1-4; clone size: once; CDR3 DNA: TGTGCCAGCAGCCCGGGACAGCTTAATGAAAAACTGTTTTTT; CDR3 protein: CASSPGQLNEKLFF
V gene: TRBV7-2; CDR3 length: 14; D gene: -; J gene: TRBJ2-3; clone size: -; CDR3 DNA: TGTGCCAGCAGCTTAGGGGTCTTTCCAGATACGCAGTATTTT; CDR3 protein: CASSLGVFPDTQYF
V gene: TRBV20-1; CDR3 length: 13; D gene: -; J gene: TRBJ2-3; clone size: -; CDR3 DNA: TGCAGTGCTAGAGAGTTGTTCACAGATACGCAGTATTTT; CDR3 protein: CSARELFTDTQYF
V gene: TRBV5-6; CDR3 length: 16; D gene: TRBD2; J gene: TRBJ2-1; clone size: -; CDR3 DNA: TGTGCCAGCAGCTTGGTTCGGCGGGAGCCCTACAATGAGCAGTTCTTC; CDR3 protein: CASSLVRREPYNEQFF
V gene: TRBV7-2; CDR3 length: 16; D gene: -; J gene: TRBJ2-1; clone size: -; CDR3 DNA: TGTGCCAGCAGCTGGAGAAGGGGATCCTCCTACAATGAGCAGTTCTTC; CDR3 protein: CASSWRRGSSYNEQFF
V gene: TRBV18; CDR3 length: 13; D gene: -; J gene: TRBJ2-5; clone size: -; CDR3 DNA: TGTGCCAGCCATGGACCAGGCCAAGAGACCCAGTACTTC; CDR3 protein: CASHGPGQETQYF
V gene: TRBV7-2; CDR3 length: 15; D gene: -; J gene: TRBJ1-1; clone size: few; CDR3 DNA: TGTGCCAGCAGCTTAGCTCGGGGGACGAACACTGAAGCTTTCTTT; CDR3 protein: CASSLARGTNTEAFF